This T cell receptor (beta chain) was sequenced for a study of blood T cell repertoires in COVID-19. Study-level information: From the United States, Italy and Spain came samples of acute and convalescent COVID-19.

Per the original data handling: Cell counts per sample came from amplifying reference gene primers. Assay used: immunoSEQ multiplex PCR; TCRdb lists only in-frame clones, some missing. V and J calls and clone size are as listed in that table; D and trimming were resolved from the DNA. The table includes approximately 170,000 clones, around 90% detected once. The clonotype comes from a man aged 60 to 69 with acute or convalescent COVID-19. The material sequenced was peripheral blood.

This chain's CDR3 is CASSQGQAYEQYF. The CDR3 region has the DNA TGTGCCAGCAGTCAAGGACAGGCCTACGAGCAGTACTTC. The chain recombines TRBV27 with TRBJ2-7, with 7 bases fitting TRBD1. V was clipped by 5 bases and J by 2 bases; unmatched bases: 3. The CDR3 is made up of 13 amino acids. Germline values: CDR1 MNHEY, CDR2 SMNVEV (reference sequence).